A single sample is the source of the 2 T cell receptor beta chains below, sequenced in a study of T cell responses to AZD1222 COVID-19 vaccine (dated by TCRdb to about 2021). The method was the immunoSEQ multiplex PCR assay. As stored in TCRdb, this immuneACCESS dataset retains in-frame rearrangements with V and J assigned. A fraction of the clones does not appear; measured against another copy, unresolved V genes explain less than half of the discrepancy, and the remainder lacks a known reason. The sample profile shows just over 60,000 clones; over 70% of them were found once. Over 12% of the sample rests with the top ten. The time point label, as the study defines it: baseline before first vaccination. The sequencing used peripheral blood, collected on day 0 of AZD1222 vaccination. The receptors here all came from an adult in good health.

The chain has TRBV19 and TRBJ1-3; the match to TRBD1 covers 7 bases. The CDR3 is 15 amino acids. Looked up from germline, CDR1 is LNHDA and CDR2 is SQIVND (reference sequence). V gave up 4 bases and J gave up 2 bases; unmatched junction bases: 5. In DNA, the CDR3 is TGTGCCAGTAGTACCGGCGACAGGGCTGGAAACACCATATATTTT. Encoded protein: CASSTGDRAGNTIYF.

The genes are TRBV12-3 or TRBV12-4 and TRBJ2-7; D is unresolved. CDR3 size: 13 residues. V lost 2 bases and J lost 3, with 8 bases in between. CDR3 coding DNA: TGTGCCAGCAGTTTATATCCGGTCTACGAGCAGTACTTC. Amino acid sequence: CASSLYPVYEQYF.